This TCR beta chain was documented in a study of T cells in Graves' hyperthyroidism and ophthalmopathy. Study-level results: A model built on 13 V-J features separated ophthalmopathy from stable hyperthyroidism.

This clonotype was counted at least ten times. Antigen unknown. PBMCs were sourced from roughly 9.3 ml fresh peripheral blood. Germline CDR1 reads SGHAT; CDR2 reads FQNNGV. This CDR3 has 13 amino acids. The V end lost 5 bases, the J end lost 2 bases, and 6 bases lay between the germline ends. RNA transcripts yielded amplified TCR beta CDR3 regions. First-round RT-PCR with HTBI primers amplified the TCR CDR3 region. TCRdb reprocessed the multiplex PCR reads via MiXCR and lists one record per CDR3 protein. The sample carries some 700,000 distinct CDR3 sequences, roughly 17% recorded once. This sequence joins TRBV11-2 and TRBJ2-2, with D unresolved. The sample was blood. This clonotype was obtained from a man aged 50-60 years with Graves' hyperthyroidism. The CDR3 nucleotides are TGTGCCAGCAGCCAGTTTAACACCGGGGAGCTGTTTTTT. Amino acids: CASSQFNTGELFF.